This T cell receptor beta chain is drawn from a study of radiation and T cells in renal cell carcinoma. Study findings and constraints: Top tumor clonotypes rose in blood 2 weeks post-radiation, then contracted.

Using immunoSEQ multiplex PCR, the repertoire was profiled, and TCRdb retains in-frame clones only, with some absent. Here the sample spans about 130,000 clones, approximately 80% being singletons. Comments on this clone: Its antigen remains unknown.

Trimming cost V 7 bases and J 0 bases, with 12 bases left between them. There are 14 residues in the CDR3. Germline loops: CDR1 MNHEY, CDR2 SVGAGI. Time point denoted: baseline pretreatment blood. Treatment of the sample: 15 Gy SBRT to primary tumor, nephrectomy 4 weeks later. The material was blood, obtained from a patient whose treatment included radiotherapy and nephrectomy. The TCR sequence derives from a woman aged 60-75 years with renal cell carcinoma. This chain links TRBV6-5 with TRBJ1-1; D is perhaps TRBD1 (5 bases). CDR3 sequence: CASTRGLMNTEAFF. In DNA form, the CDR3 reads TGTGCCAGCACAAGGGGTCTCATGAACACTGAAGCTTTCTTT.